This passage covers 10 T cell receptor beta chains from one sample sequenced in a study of siplizumab effects on memory and regulatory T cells (dated by TCRdb to 2018 to 2020). Receptor amplification or capture employed the immunoSEQ multiplex PCR assay. Imported from immuneACCESS, the table was reduced by TCRdb to in-frame sequences with V and J called. These copies leave out some clones; in studies compared against another copy, an unresolved V gene accounts for under half, and the cause of the remainder is not known. This sample gives about 99,000 clones in total; over 90% of them show up just once. Together, the top ten hold 0.62% of the sample. Sequenced: Tregs sorted from blood. The receptors stem from a human donor in good health.

The chain combines TRBV13 with TRBJ2-7, with a weak D call TRBD1 (5 bases). V shed 2 bases and J shed 3 bases, with 14 bases lying between them. This CDR3 has 15 residues. Germline CDR1 reads PRHDT; CDR2 reads FYEKMQ (reference sequence). The CDR3: CASSLLGQMNYEQYF. In DNA form, the CDR3 reads TGTGCCAGCAGCTTACTGGGGCAAATGAACTACGAGCAGTACTTC.

The chain employs TRBV27 and TRBJ2-7; D is perhaps TRBD1 (7 bases). V was clipped by 4 bases and J by 5 bases, with 9 bases between them. Germline lookup yields CDR1 MNHEY and CDR2 SMNVEV (reference sequence). The CDR3 sequence is 12 residues long. The CDR3, as DNA: TGTGCCAGCAGTTCAGGGGGGAACGAGCAGTACTTC. Protein sequence: CASSSGGNEQYF.

This clone was counted once. V is TRBV6-6 and J is TRBJ1-1; D remains unclear. Germline V gene sequence: CDR1 MNHNY, CDR2 SVGAGI (reference sequence). The CDR3 loop spans 12 amino acids. Between the trimmed V and J ends, which lost 6 bases and 12 bases, there was a span of 17 bases. In DNA form, the CDR3 reads TGTGCCAGCAGGACATTAGTGGGGAGACCTTTCTTT. This gives the protein CASRTLVGRPFF.

The V and J genes are TRBV6-5 and TRBJ1-5; D is ambiguous. CDR1 is MNHEY, CDR2 SVGAGI, per germline. Trimming left V 2 bases short and J 2 bases short, with 7 bases between. The CDR3 has 14 amino acids. Written as DNA, the CDR3 is TGTGCCAGCAGTTACAGGGTCGGCAATCAGCCCCAGCATTTT. Encoded protein: CASSYRVGNQPQHF.

The gene calls are TRBV30 and TRBJ1-3; no clear D. Trimming shortened V by 1 base and J by 0 bases, and 7 bases separated the two germline ends. The CDR3 length is 14 residues. Germline V CDR1 and CDR2: GTSNPN, SVGIG (reference sequence). The CDR3 DNA reads TGTGCCTGGAGTGACACCTCCTCTGGAAACACCATATATTTT. As protein: CAWSDTSSGNTIYF.

The rearrangement uses TRBV6-1 and TRBJ1-2; 7 positions agree with TRBD1. Germline V gene sequence: CDR1 MNHNS, CDR2 SASEGT. The CDR3 is 16 residues long. V lost 2 bases, J lost 4 bases, and 10 bases stayed unmatched. Written as DNA, the CDR3 is TGTGCCAGCAGTGAACCTGGTGGGGCAGGGGGCTATGGCTACACCTTC. It codes for CASSEPGGAGGYGYTF.

The genes are TRBV11-2 and TRBJ2-1; D call uncertain. This CDR3 is 13 amino acids long. V lost 5 bases, J lost 8 bases, and 13 bases lay in between. CDR1 is SGHAT and CDR2 is FQNNGV in the germline V gene. The CDR3 sequence: CASSIDTVDEQFF. The CDR3 bases are TGTGCCAGCAGCATCGACACGGTGGATGAGCAGTTCTTC.

In DNA form, the CDR3 reads TGTGCCATCAGAAAGGACGGTGTGGGGGGCTACACCTTC. Its protein product is CAIRKDGVGGYTF. The J gene is TRBJ1-2, the V gene TRBV10-3; unclear D gene. The germline gives CDR1 ENHRY, CDR2 SYGVKD. The V end was cut by 6 bases, the J end by 8 bases, with 16 bases between. The CDR3 covers 13 residues.

This clone has only one observation. The chain combines TRBV5-1 with TRBJ1-3; D may be TRBD1 (5 bases). The CDR3 is 16 amino acids. Trimming removed 0 bases from V and 4 bases from J, with 14 bases in between. In germline, CDR1 is SGHRS, CDR2 YFSETQ. As DNA, the CDR3 is TGCGCCAGCAGCTTGGAGGGGCTAGTATCCGGAAACACCATATATTTT. Translating it yields CASSLEGLVSGNTIYF.

The V call is TRBV7-3, the J call TRBJ2-5; D possibly corresponds to TRBD2 (5 bases). CDR1 SGHTA and CDR2 FQGTGA come from the germline V gene. Between the trimmed V and J ends, which lost 5 bases and 2 bases, there was a span of 9 bases. The CDR3 contains 13 residues. The CDR3: CASSIGLQETQYF. The DNA for the CDR3 is TGTGCCAGCAGCATCGGACTTCAAGAGACCCAGTACTTC.